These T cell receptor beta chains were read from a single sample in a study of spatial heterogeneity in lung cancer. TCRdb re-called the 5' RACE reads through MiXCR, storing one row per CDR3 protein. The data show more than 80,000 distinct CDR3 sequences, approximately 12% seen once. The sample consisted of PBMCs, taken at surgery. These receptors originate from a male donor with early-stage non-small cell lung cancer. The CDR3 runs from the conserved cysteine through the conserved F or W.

CASSSREGTNSPLHF,TRBJ1-6,15,TRBV7-2
CASSSRASGAAYNEQFF,TRBJ2-1,17,TRBV7-2
CASSDEGRSYGYTF,TRBJ1-2,14,TRBV5-4
CASSFRTGNILSGANVLTF,TRBJ2-6,19,TRBV27
CASSARGGGVVHEQYF,TRBJ2-7,16,TRBV9
CSVGVTGTDTQYF,TRBJ2-3,13,TRBV29-1
CASSPWQPSYNEQFF,TRBJ2-1,15,TRBV6-6
CASSQGQGAPGANVLTF,TRBJ2-6,17,TRBV23-1
CASSDSGDTGELFF,TRBJ2-2,14,TRBV6-4
CSARYLTEAFF,TRBJ1-1,11,TRBV20-1
CASSPPPGDRIYEQYF,TRBJ2-7,16,TRBV9
CASSWTRETQYF,TRBJ2-5,12,TRBV6-2/TRBV6-3
CASSQDSVGNEQFF,TRBJ2-1,14,TRBV14
CASSLTGSRAEAFF,TRBJ1-1,14,TRBV12-3/TRBV12-4
CASSPDSNYGEQYF,TRBJ2-7,14,TRBV11-3
CASSSSTYPGDGYTF,TRBJ1-2,15,TRBV11-2
CASKNPGHGYGYTF,TRBJ1-2,14,TRBV6-5
CASSLPLSETQYF,TRBJ2-5,13,TRBV7-9
CASSYRAPLEGEQFF,TRBJ2-1,15,TRBV11-1
CATSESSGGARDTQYF,TRBJ2-3,16,TRBV24-1
CSASPGGTDTQYF,TRBJ2-3,13,TRBV20-1
CASSLNSGASDTQYF,TRBJ2-3,15,TRBV12-3/TRBV12-4
CASSGSGGDQPQHF,TRBJ1-5,14,TRBV7-2
CSAILTGLAIYNEQFF,TRBJ2-1,16,TRBV20-1
CASSLDGTDTGELFF,TRBJ2-2,15,TRBV5-1
CASSLGIGAETQYF,TRBJ2-5,14,TRBV5-1
CASSLGGVRDTQYF,TRBJ2-3,14,TRBV5-1
CASSFWGWDTGELFF,TRBJ2-2,15,TRBV5-1
CATRGTRGTGELFF,TRBJ2-2,14,TRBV24-1
CASSHNLAGGGNEQFF,TRBJ2-1,16,TRBV4-2
CAWSLGADGANVLTF,TRBJ2-6,15,TRBV30
CASSDYSGGDYGYTF,TRBJ1-2,15,TRBV25-1
CASSNGAYNEQFF,TRBJ2-1,13,TRBV12-3/TRBV12-4
CASSDSGTNTGELFF,TRBJ2-2,15,TRBV5-6
CASSPRLDEKLFF,TRBJ1-4,13,TRBV7-2
CSARGDSTDTQYF,TRBJ2-3,13,TRBV20-1
CASSQTSDSYEQYF,TRBJ2-7,14,TRBV9